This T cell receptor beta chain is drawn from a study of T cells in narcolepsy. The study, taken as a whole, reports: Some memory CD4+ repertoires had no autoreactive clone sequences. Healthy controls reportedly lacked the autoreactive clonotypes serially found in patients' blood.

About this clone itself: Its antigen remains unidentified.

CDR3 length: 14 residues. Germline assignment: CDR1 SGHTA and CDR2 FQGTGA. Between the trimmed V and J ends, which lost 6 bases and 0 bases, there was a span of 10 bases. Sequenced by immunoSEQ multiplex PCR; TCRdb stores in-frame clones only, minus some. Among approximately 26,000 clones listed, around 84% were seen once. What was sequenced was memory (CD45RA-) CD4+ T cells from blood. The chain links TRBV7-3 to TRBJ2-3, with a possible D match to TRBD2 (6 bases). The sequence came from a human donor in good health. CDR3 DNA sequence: TGTGCCAGCAGAAAAGGGACTAGCACAGATACGCAGTATTTT. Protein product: CASRKGTSTDTQYF.